This T cell receptor (beta chain) comes out of a study of vaccination and CD4 T cells after COVID-19 (dated by TCRdb to the early 2020s). General notes on the study: SARS-CoV-2 positivity had been established in the convalescent patients by nasal swab PCR, and mild disease was recorded in several of these patients and severe disease in one. In control cultures, a CEFX viral epitope pool was used as positive control, an HIV-1 Nef peptide pool was used as negative control, or no peptide was added. In the convalescent cohort there were six males and four females, among whom were two Hispanic individuals, seven Caucasians, two Asians and one multiracial person. Post-vaccine blood samples were collected a median of around 10 weeks after the second vaccine dose, ranging from about 13 to 241 days. Participants received two doses of either the Pfizer-BioNTech BNT162b2 vaccine (n=8) or the Moderna mRNA-1273 vaccine (n=2). Post-COVID blood samples from convalescent patients were collected a median of around 100 days after diagnosis, with a range of about 35 to 180 days. Culture stimuli were overlapping spike peptide pools from SARS-CoV-2 and from the common cold coronaviruses HCoV-NL63, HCoV-OC43 and HCoV-229E. In under 13 COVID-19 convalescent patients and a few infection-naive healthy vaccine recipients, researchers compared the spike-specific CD4+ TCR repertoire from before mRNA vaccination with the repertoire from after. The research as a whole found: Only a relatively small number of convalescent patients were included in the study, and early timepoints following natural infection were not analyzed. In convalescent patients, a median 86.3% of post-vaccine SARS-CoV-2-reactive clones were detected only after vaccination, suggesting vaccine-specific priming. Nearly all vaccine-specific clones in convalescent patients (304 of 307) were mono-reactive for SARS-CoV-2 spike rather than cross-reactive with common cold coronaviruses. Although the median number of SARS-CoV-2-reactive clonotypes went up from some 23 after infection to approximately 40 after vaccination, the increase was not significant.

This clonotype has more than one count but fewer than ten. Its cognate antigen has yet to be identified. Base-call qualities are not available, and no considerably larger clone is one nucleotide away. Library creation used PCR. DNA from cultured CD4+ T cells was subjected to TCR sequencing with the Oncomine TCR Beta short-read assay at the Johns Hopkins FTIC core. Genomic DNA was extracted from the cultured CD4+ T cells with the QIAamp micro DNA kit. The Oncomine TCR Beta libraries from cultured CD4+ T cells were pooled using unique dual indexes and then sequenced on an Illumina iSeq 100. Under the source paper's analysis protocol: Non-productive sequences were filtered out, and CDR3s that did not start with C, did not end with F or W, or were shorter than 7 amino acids were discarded. Antigen-specific clonotypes were identified using the MANAFEST web application through comparison of peptide-stimulated wells with reference and other culture wells. To be called positive, a clone needed an FDR below 0.05, an odds ratio above 5, and a productive frequency above 0.1% in at least two of three replicate wells. Cross-reactive clonotypes were defined as significantly expanded in both SARS-CoV-2 spike wells and at least one common cold coronavirus spike condition. Using R version 3.6.1, CDR3 homology was evaluated through Levenshtein distances (stringdist) along with unrooted phylogenetic trees (ape). TCRdb reran the public reads through fastp at Q25 and MiXCR, keeping productive beta chains. Rows are unified per CDR3 protein, each entry keeping the most common DNA and genes. TCRdb, not the authors, supplied the V and J calls. The sample contains fewer than 25,000 distinct CDR3 sequences, more than 40% of them found a single time. Of the sample, 5% to 6.5% falls within the top ten clones.

Read against the paper, the sample's treatment or condition label means: roughly 10-day PBMC culture with coronavirus spike peptide pools or control peptides (ViraFEST assay). The study used the ViraFEST assay, which expanded antigen-specific T cells with peptide pools and then identified expanded clonotypes by TCR sequencing. The positive SARS-CoV-2 PCR tests of the convalescent patients were dated from March to December 2020, before the Alpha, Beta and Delta variants emerged in the United States. Each well held 2.2 million or so PBMCs cultured in IMDM containing approximately 5% human AB serum and 9 to 10 IU/ml IL-2, with about 10 ug/ml peptide pools added. Half of the culture medium was replaced with fresh IL-2-containing medium on days 3 and 7. After 10 days of culture, CD4+ T cells were isolated by negative selection with the EasySep CD4+ T cell isolation kit. PBMCs were separated from whole blood using Ficoll-Paque Plus gradient centrifugation and then either used fresh or cryopreserved at -140C. Each culture condition was generally run in triplicate wells.

V is pared back by 2 bases and J by 4 bases, with 13 bases lying between the germline termini. The germline V gene yields SGHVS for CDR1 and FQNEAQ for CDR2. Including cysteine and phenylalanine, the CDR3 has 15 amino acids. Of all the DNA, just the CDR3 is kept, 45 bases in frame from base 1. The V and J genes are TRBV7-8 and TRBJ2-3; there is no confident call for the D gene. The material sequenced was CD4+ T cells from blood, cultured in vitro. The sequence derives from a human donor who had recovered from COVID-19. This receptor carries the CDR3 CASSLSPSGSDTQYF. The DNA sequence is TGTGCCAGCAGCTTAAGCCCCTCCGGGTCAGATACGCAGTATTTT.